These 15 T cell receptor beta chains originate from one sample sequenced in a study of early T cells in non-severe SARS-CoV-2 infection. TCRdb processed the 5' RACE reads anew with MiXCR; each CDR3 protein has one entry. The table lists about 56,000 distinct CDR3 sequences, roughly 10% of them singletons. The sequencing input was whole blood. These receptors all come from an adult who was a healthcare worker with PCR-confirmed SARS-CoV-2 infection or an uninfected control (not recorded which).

The CDR3 loop is CASSLTGANQPQHF. The CDR3 DNA follows: TGTGCCAGCAGTCTAACAGGCGCCAATCAGCCCCAGCATTTT. The chain recombines TRBV7-2 with TRBJ1-5; D might be TRBD1 (5 bases). The CDR3 loop spans 14 amino acids. With 6 bases removed from V and 3 bases from J, the gap between germline ends came to 12 bases. Germline values: CDR1 SGHTA, CDR2 FQGNSA.

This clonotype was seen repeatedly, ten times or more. CDR3 DNA sequence: TGTGCCAGCAGTCGACCTTACGAGACTAGCGGGAGCACAGATACGCAGTATTTT. This translates into CASSRPYETSGSTDTQYF. This chain uses TRBV12-3 or TRBV12-4 with TRBJ2-3, with 10 bases matching TRBD2. Trimming removed 5 bases from V and 0 bases from J; junction bases left unmatched: 11. The CDR3 has 18 residues.

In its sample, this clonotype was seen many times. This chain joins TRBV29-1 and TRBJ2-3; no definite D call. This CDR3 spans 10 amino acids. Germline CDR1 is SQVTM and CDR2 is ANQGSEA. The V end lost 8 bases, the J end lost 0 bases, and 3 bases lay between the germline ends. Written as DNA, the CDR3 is TGCAGCACGAGCACAGATACGCAGTATTTT. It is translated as CSTSTDTQYF.

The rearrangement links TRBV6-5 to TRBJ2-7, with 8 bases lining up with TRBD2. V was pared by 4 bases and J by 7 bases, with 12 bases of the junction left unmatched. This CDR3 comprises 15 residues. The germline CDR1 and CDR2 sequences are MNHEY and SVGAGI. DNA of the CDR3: TGTGCCAGCAGTTCCTGGACTAGCCCTGCCGGGGAGCAGTACTTC. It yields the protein CASSSWTSPAGEQYF.

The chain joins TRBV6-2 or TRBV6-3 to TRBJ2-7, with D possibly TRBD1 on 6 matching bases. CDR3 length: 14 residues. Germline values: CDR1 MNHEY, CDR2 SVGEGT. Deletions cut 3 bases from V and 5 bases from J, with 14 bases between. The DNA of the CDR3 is TGTGCCAGCAGTTATAACAGGGCCATCAACGAGCAGTACTTC. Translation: CASSYNRAINEQYF.

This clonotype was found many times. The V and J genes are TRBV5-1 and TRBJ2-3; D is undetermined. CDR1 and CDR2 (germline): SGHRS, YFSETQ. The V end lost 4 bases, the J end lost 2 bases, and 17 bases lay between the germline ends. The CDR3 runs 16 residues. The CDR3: CASSHTRPIPTDTQYF. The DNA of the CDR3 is TGCGCCAGCAGCCACACCCGCCCGATTCCCACAGATACGCAGTATTTT.

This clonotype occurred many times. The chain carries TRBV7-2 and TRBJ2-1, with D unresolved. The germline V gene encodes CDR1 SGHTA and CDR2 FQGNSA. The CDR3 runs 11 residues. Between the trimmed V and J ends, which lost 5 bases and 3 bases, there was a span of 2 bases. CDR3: CASSVYNEQFF. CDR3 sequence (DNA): TGTGCCAGCAGCGTCTACAATGAGCAGTTCTTC. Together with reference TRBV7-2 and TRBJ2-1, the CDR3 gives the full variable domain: GAGVSQSPSNKVTEKGKDVELRCDPISGHTALYWYRQSLGQGLEFLIYFQGNSAPDKSGLPSDRFSAERTGGSVSTLTIQRTQQEDSAVYLCASSVYNEQFFGPGTRLTVL.

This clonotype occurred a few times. CDR3 region: CASSHSYNEQFF. In nucleotides, the CDR3 is TGCGCCAGCAGCCATAGTTACAATGAGCAGTTCTTC. V and J are TRBV4-3 and TRBJ2-1; D unclear. This CDR3 comprises 12 residues. Germline assignment: CDR1 LGHNA and CDR2 YSLEER. V lost 3 bases to trimming and J lost 4 bases, with 4 bases between them.

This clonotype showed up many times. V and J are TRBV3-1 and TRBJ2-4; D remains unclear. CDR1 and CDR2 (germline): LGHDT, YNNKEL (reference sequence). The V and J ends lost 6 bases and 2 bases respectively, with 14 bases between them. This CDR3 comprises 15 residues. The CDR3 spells CASSQRAMTKNIQYF. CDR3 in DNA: TGTGCCAGCAGTCAGCGCGCCATGACCAAAAACATTCAGTACTTC.

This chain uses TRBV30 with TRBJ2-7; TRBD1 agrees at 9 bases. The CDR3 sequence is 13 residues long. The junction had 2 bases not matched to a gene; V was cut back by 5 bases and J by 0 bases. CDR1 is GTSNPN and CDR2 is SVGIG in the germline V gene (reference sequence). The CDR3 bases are TGTGCCTGGGGGACAGGGCCCTCCTACGAGCAGTACTTC. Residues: CAWGTGPSYEQYF.

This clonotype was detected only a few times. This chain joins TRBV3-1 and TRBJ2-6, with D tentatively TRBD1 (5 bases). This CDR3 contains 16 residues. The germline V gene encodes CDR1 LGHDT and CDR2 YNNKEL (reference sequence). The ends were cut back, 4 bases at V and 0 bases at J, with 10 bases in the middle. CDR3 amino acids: CASSRQTPSGANVLTF. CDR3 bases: TGTGCCAGCAGCCGACAGACTCCCTCTGGGGCCAACGTCCTGACTTTC.

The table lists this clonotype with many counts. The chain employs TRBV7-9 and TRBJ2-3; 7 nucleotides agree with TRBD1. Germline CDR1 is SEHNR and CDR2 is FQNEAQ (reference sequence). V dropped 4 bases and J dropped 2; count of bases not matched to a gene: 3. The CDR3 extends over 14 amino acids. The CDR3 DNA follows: TGTGCCAGCAGCTGGGGACAGCTCACAGATACGCAGTATTTT. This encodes CASSWGQLTDTQYF. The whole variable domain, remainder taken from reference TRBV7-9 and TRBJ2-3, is DTGVSQNPRHKITKRGQNVTFRCDPISEHNRLYWYRQTLGQGPEFLTYFQNEAQLEKSRLLSDRFSAERPKGSFSTLEIQRTEQGDSAMYLCASSWGQLTDTQYFGPGTRLTVL.

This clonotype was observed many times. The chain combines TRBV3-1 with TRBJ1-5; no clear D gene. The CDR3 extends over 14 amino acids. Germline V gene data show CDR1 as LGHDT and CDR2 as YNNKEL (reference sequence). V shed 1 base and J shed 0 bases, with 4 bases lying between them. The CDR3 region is CASSQVFSNQPQHF. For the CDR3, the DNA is TGTGCCAGCAGCCAAGTCTTTAGCAATCAGCCCCAGCATTTT.

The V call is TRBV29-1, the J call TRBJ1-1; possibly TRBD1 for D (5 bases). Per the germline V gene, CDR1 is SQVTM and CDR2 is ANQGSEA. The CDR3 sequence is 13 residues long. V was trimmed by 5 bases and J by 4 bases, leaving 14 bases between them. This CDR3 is CSVFRQGPTEAFF. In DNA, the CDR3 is TGCAGCGTTTTCCGTCAGGGACCCACTGAAGCTTTCTTT.

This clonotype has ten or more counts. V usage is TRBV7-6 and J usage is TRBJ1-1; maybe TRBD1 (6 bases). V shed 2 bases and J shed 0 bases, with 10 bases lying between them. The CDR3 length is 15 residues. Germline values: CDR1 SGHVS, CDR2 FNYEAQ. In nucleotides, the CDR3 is TGTGCCAGCAGCTTAAGGGCAGGGGTGAACACTGAAGCTTTCTTT. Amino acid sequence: CASSLRAGVNTEAFF.